These 9 T cell receptor beta chains were sequenced from one sample in a study of regulatory T cells in long-lasting Graves disease. Specified time point: newly diagnosed GD, antithyroid drugs for less than 3 months. RNA from PBMCs was the source of the TCR library. Building of the TCR beta libraries involved iRepertoire HTBI primers and Arm-PCR of CDR3 regions. One entry per CDR3 protein results from TCRdb running MiXCR on the multiplex PCR reads. The table records about 430,000 distinct CDR3 sequences, approximately 15% of them present only once. The same sample was also used in a study of T cells in Graves' hyperthyroidism and ophthalmopathy.

This material consisted of peripheral blood mononuclear cells (PBMCs), taken at new diagnosis, from a patient treated with antithyroid drugs. These receptors were taken from a woman in her forties with Graves disease.

Ten or more counts support this clonotype. The chain employs TRBV15 and TRBJ2-1; D uncertain. V dropped 0 bases and J dropped 0 bases, with 9 bases sitting between them. The CDR3 covers 16 residues. In germline, CDR1 is LNHNV, CDR2 YYDKDF (reference sequence). The CDR3 loop is CATSRDDTSSYNEQFF. CDR3 coding DNA: TGTGCCACCAGCAGAGATGACACCTCCTCCTACAATGAGCAGTTCTTC.

This clonotype was observed at least ten times. This sequence joins TRBV2 and TRBJ2-6; 7 nucleotides align to TRBD1. The CDR3 is made up of 18 amino acids. V was pared by 6 bases and J by 0 bases, with 11 bases of the junction left unmatched. CDR1 and CDR2 (germline): SNHLY, FYNNEI. The CDR3 is CASRTQGQLISGANVLTF. CDR3 DNA: TGTGCCAGCAGGACCCAGGGACAGTTAATCTCTGGGGCCAACGTCCTGACTTTC.

A word on this clonotype: A clone one base away is much larger, so this may be a read error. The CDR3 ends on some other residue instead of the conserved phenylalanine or tryptophan, so this is likely a read error. The chain carries TRBV4-1 and TRBJ2-7, with D possibly TRBD1 on 6 matching bases. The V gene's germline CDR1 is MGHRA and CDR2 YSYEKL. V was clipped by 0 bases and J by 5 bases, with 17 bases between them. The CDR3 runs 16 residues. The CDR3 DNA reads as TGCGCCAGCAGCCAAGATCCGGCCCCAGGGGTCGACGAGCAGTACTCC. The encoded protein is CASSQDPAPGVDEQYS.

The V and J genes are TRBV28 and TRBJ2-1, with D uncertain. Trimming took off 5 bases at V and 7 bases at J, with 6 bases between the two ends. The CDR3 is made up of 11 amino acids. Germline V gene sequence: CDR1 MDHEN, CDR2 SYDVKM. The CDR3 DNA reads TGTGCCAGCAGTGGCGTGAATGAGCAGTTCTTC. It specifies CASSGVNEQFF.

The J gene is TRBJ2-5, the V gene TRBV2; D ambiguous. V lost 3 bases to trimming and J lost 6 bases, with 20 bases between them. The CDR3 loop spans 16 amino acids. Germline V CDR1 and CDR2: SNHLY, FYNNEI. The CDR3 spells CASSEVGLAALKTQYF. For the CDR3, the DNA is TGTGCCAGCAGTGAGGTCGGGTTGGCGGCATTAAAGACCCAGTACTTC.

Here the CDR3 DNA reads TGTGCCAGCAGCCAAGGACGGAACACCGGGGAGCTGTTTTTT. Its protein product is CASSQGRNTGELFF. The chain recombines TRBV4-2 with TRBJ2-2; D ambiguous. The CDR3 is made up of 14 amino acids. Per germline, CDR1 LGHNA and CDR2 YNFKEQ. V shed 1 base and J shed 1 base, with 4 bases lying between them.

The genes are TRBV28 and TRBJ2-1; weak D call: TRBD2 (10 bases). V lost 5 bases and J 5 bases, leaving 22 bases between the germline ends. The length of the CDR3 is 17 residues. CDR1 is MDHEN and CDR2 is SYDVKM in the germline V gene. Here the CDR3 reads CASSDTGGLAGDNEQFF. Here the CDR3 DNA reads TGTGCCAGCAGTGATACAGGGGGCCTAGCGGGGGACAATGAGCAGTTCTTC.

This clonotype was picked up many times. The V gene is TRBV6-2 or TRBV6-3, the J gene TRBJ2-5; no definite D call. Per germline, CDR1 MNHEY and CDR2 SVGEGT. This CDR3 is built from 11 residues. Trimming stripped 2 bases from V and 5 bases from J, with 3 bases between. The CDR3 DNA reads as TGTGCCAGCAGTTACCTGGAGACCCAGTACTTC. It is translated as CASSYLETQYF.

Points on this clonotype: The final CDR3 position lacks the conserved phenylalanine or tryptophan, pointing to a likely read error. This rearrangement joins TRBV5-6 to TRBJ2-2; the match to TRBD2 covers 14 bases. This CDR3 region has 19 residues. Germline V CDR1 and CDR2: SGHDT, YYEEEE. V shed 4 bases, J shed 0 bases, and the junction held 8 bases outside the gene matches. CDR3 sequence (DNA): TGTGCCAGCAGCACAGCGACGGGACTAGCGGGAGCGAACACCGGGGAGCTGTTTCTT. This gives the protein CASSTATGLAGANTGELFL.